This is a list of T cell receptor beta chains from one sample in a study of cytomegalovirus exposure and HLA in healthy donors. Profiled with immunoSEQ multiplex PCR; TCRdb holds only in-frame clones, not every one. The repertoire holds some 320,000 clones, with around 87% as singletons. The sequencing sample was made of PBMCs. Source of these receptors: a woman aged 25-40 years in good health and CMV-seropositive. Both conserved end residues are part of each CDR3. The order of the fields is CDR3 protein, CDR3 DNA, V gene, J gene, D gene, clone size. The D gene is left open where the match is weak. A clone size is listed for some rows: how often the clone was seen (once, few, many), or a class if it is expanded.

CALASLWDYGYTF	TGTGCCTTGGCCAGCCTATGGGACTATGGCTACACCTTC	TRBV30	TRBJ1-2	.	once
CATSTPTRAGGTRNYGYTF	TGTGCCACCAGCACCCCCACTAGGGCAGGGGGCACTAGAAACTATGGCTACACCTTC	TRBV15	TRBJ1-2	TRBD1	.
CASSATDRDWEQYF	TGTGCCAGCAGCGCAACGGACAGGGATTGGGAGCAGTACTTC	TRBV7-9	TRBJ2-7	TRBD1	.
CASSPDRDQPQHF	TGTGCCAGCAGTCCGGACAGGGACCAGCCCCAGCATTTT	TRBV28	TRBJ1-5	TRBD1	.
CASSGGRNSPLHF	TGTGCCAGCAGTGGGGGGCGGAATTCACCCCTCCACTTT	TRBV2	TRBJ1-6	.	few
CATSNTGSLAYEQYF	TGTGCCACCAGCAATACAGGGAGCCTAGCCTACGAGCAGTACTTC	TRBV15	TRBJ2-7	.	.
CASSPRGTQYF	TGTGCCAGCAGCCCCAGGGGTACGCAGTATTTT	TRBV6-5	TRBJ2-3	.	.
CASRSGSGSNQPQHF	TGTGCCAGTAGGAGTGGGAGTGGCTCCAATCAGCCCCAGCATTTT	TRBV19	TRBJ1-5	.	.
CASSLAGSSSQYF	TGTGCCAGCAGCTTGGCCGGGTCCTCTAGCCAGTATTTT	TRBV5-6	TRBJ2-3	.	once
CASSPHPTDTQYF	TGTGCCAGCAGCCCCCACCCCACAGATACGCAGTATTTT	TRBV27	TRBJ2-3	.	.
CASSVGQLSTDTQYF	TGTGCCAGCAGCGTTGGACAGTTAAGCACAGATACGCAGTATTTT	TRBV7-9	TRBJ2-3	.	.
CASRSDPRYNEQFF	TGCGCCAGCAGATCGGACCCCAGATACAATGAGCAGTTCTTC	TRBV5-1	TRBJ2-1	.	once
CASSSPGAAPYNEQFF	TGCGCCAGCAGCTCGCCCGGGGCAGCGCCCTACAATGAGCAGTTCTTC	TRBV5-1	TRBJ2-1	.	.
CASSLGTGGMDEQFF	TGTGCCAGCAGTTTAGGGACAGGGGGCATGGATGAGCAGTTCTTC	TRBV28	TRBJ2-1	TRBD1	.
CASSTPGLAGVTDTQYF	TGTGCCAGCAGCACCCCCGGACTAGCGGGGGTCACAGATACGCAGTATTTT	TRBV5-6	TRBJ2-3	TRBD2	.
CASSPFVKEKQFF	TGCGCCAGCAGCCCTTTCGTTAAAGAAAAGCAGTTCTTC	TRBV4-3	TRBJ2-1	.	.
CATRVGNPLSEQYF	TGTGCCACCAGAGTGGGCAATCCCCTAAGCGAGCAGTACTTC	TRBV2	TRBJ2-7	.	.
CASSPMPGPQETQYF	TGTGCCAGCAGCCCCATGCCGGGACCCCAAGAGACCCAGTACTTC	TRBV5-4	TRBJ2-5	.	.
CASSVEGTFTTGELFF	TGTGCCAGCAGTGTCGAAGGGACATTCACTACCGGGGAGCTGTTTTTT	TRBV6-1	TRBJ2-2	.	.
CASSVNRGNTEAFF	TGTGCCAGCAGTGTAAACAGGGGCAACACTGAAGCTTTCTTT	TRBV27	TRBJ1-1	TRBD1	.
CASGHDRPYEQYF	TGTGCCAGCGGTCACGACAGGCCCTACGAGCAGTACTTC	TRBV13	TRBJ2-7	.	.
CASRGQGATYGYTF	TGTGCCAGCAGAGGACAGGGGGCGACCTATGGCTACACCTTC	TRBV2	TRBJ1-2	TRBD1	.
CASSPASGSQYF	TGTGCCAGCAGTCCGGCTAGCGGGTCGCAGTACTTC	TRBV2	TRBJ2-7	TRBD2	.
CAWSQDEKLFF	TGTGCCTGGAGTCAGGATGAAAAACTGTTTTTT	TRBV30	TRBJ1-4	.	.
CASSRGQVGTDTQYF	TGTGCCAGCTCCCGGGGACAGGTCGGCACAGATACGCAGTATTTT	TRBV18	TRBJ2-3	TRBD1	.
CASSLVSGGPMVAQHF	TGTGCCAGCAGCTTAGTTTCCGGGGGGCCTATGGTGGCCCAGCATTTT	TRBV5-8	TRBJ1-5	.	.
CASSSGTAEAFF	TGTGCCAGCAGCTCGGGGACAGCTGAAGCTTTCTTT	TRBV7-9	TRBJ1-1	TRBD1	.
CASSLTAQGSNQPQHF	TGTGCCAGCAGCTTAACCGCTCAGGGGAGCAATCAGCCCCAGCATTTT	TRBV7-9	TRBJ1-5	.	.
CASSRDKGEKLFF	TGTGCCAGCAGCCGGGATAAGGGGGAAAAACTGTTTTTT	TRBV7-3	TRBJ1-4	.	.